The clone carrying this T cell receptor beta chain appeared a few times. The germline gives CDR1 LGHNT, CDR2 FRNRAP. V gave up 0 bases and J gave up 3 bases, with 14 bases separating them. This CDR3 has 16 amino acids. Clones were read by immunoSEQ multiplex PCR, and TCRdb kept only the in-frame ones, dropping some. The profile covers some 670,000 clones, with just under 90% appearing a single time and around 0.3% taken by the ten largest. These data originate in a study of blood T cell repertoires in COVID-19. Study in general: Samples came from the United States, Italy and Spain, spanning acute and convalescent COVID-19.

This receptor was taken from a woman between 18 and 29 years old with acute or convalescent COVID-19. Sequenced sample: peripheral blood. This chain links TRBV12-5 with TRBJ1-1; D is ambiguous. In DNA form, the CDR3 reads TGTGCTAGTGGTTTGGTACGGGGAATCGGGGACACTGAAGCTTTCTTT. It yields the protein CASGLVRGIGDTEAFF.